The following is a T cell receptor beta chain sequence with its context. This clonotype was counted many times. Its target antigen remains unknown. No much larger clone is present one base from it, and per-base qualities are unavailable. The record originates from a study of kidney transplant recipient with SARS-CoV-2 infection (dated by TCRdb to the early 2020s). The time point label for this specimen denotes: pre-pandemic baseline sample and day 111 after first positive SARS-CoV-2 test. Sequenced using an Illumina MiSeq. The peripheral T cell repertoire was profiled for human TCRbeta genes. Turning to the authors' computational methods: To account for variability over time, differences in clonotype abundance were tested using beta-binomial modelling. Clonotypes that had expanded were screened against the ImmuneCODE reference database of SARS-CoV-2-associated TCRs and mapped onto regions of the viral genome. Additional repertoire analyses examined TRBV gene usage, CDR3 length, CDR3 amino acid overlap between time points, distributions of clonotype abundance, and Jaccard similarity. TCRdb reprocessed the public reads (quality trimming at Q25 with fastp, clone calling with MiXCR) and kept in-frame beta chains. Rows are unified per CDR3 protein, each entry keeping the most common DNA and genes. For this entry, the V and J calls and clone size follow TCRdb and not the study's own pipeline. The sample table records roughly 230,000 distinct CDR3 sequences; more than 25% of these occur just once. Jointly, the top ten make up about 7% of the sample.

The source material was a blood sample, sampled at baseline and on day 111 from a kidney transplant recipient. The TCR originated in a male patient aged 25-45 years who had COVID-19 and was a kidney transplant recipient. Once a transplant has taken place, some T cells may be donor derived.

The CDR3 reads CATSIGVSTRKTYGYTF. The DNA sequence reads TGTGCCACCAGTATTGGTGTTAGTACCAGAAAGACCTATGGCTACACCTTC. The V gene is TRBV24-1 and the J gene is TRBJ1-2; the D gene lacks a confident call. Trimming takes 6 bases from V and 4 bases from J, and the germline ends sit 23 bases apart. Including the terminal cysteine and phenylalanine, the CDR3 comprises 17 residues. Just CDR3 DNA is preserved here, 51 bases in frame from base 1. In the germline V gene, CDR1 corresponds to KGHDR and CDR2 to SFDVKD.